The 18 T cell receptor beta chains presented below share a single source sample, sequenced in a study of a mutant IDH1 vaccine in newly diagnosed glioma. These receptors have no known antigen. Only in-frame clones appear in the TCRdb table, and some are missing; sequencing was by immunoSEQ multiplex PCR. The sample yields about 60,000 clones, 81% seen once. Indicated time point: week 35, safety follow-up. Every vaccination contained 300 ug of the mutant IDH1 20-mer peptide and was paired with topical imiquimod. The sample was PBMCs, taken from a glioma patient whose treatment included an IDH1 peptide vaccine. These receptors all stem from a man aged 35-49 years with glioma.

This clone has only one observation. The chain recombines TRBV5-6 with TRBJ1-2; 8 bases fit TRBD1. The germline V gene has CDR1 SGHDT and CDR2 YYEEEE. The trim removed 2 bases at V and 4 bases at J, leaving 10 bases unmatched. This CDR3 contains 16 residues. CDR3 sequence: CASSLSGQGPFYGYTF. For the CDR3, the DNA is TGTGCCAGCAGCTTATCCGGACAGGGCCCTTTCTATGGCTACACCTTC.

This clone showed up just once. The V call is TRBV9, the J call TRBJ1-4, with D possibly being TRBD1 (5 bases). V was pared by 0 bases and J by 3 bases, with 15 bases between. The length of the CDR3 is 17 residues. In germline, CDR1 is SGDLS, CDR2 YYNGEE. As DNA, the CDR3 is TGTGCCAGCAGCGTAGATCCGGGGCTGGCAGCTAATGAAAAACTGTTTTTT. As protein: CASSVDPGLAANEKLFF.

This chain connects TRBV18 to TRBJ2-6, with D possibly matching TRBD2 (6 bases). V was pared by 2 bases and J by 0 bases, with 23 bases between. The germline V gene has CDR1 KGHSH and CDR2 LQKENI. CDR3 length: 21 amino acids. CDR3 sequence: CASSPKPRSGLPSSGANVLTF. For the CDR3, the DNA is TGTGCCAGCTCACCAAAACCCCGCAGCGGGTTACCAAGCTCTGGGGCCAACGTCCTGACTTTC.

J is TRBJ1-1 and V is TRBV6-6; unclear D gene. V dropped 3 bases and J dropped 1 base, with 6 bases sitting between them. The CDR3 is 13 residues long. Germline CDR1 is MNHNY and CDR2 is SVGAGI (reference sequence). The CDR3 DNA reads as TGTGCCAGCAGTTATATTCAGAACACTGAAGCTTTCTTT. Its protein is CASSYIQNTEAFF.

This clone is a singleton in its sample. The rearrangement joins TRBV7-2 to TRBJ2-3; D is unclear. Deletions cut 3 bases from V and 3 bases from J, with 7 bases between. The CDR3 is 13 amino acids. CDR1 and CDR2 (germline): SGHTA, FQGNSA. This CDR3 is CASSLTYTDTQYF. Written as DNA, the CDR3 is TGTGCCAGCAGCTTGACGTATACAGATACGCAGTATTTT.

The table lists this clone with a count of one. This chain uses TRBV21-1 with TRBJ1-1; TRBD1 is the table's D call, not checked against the DNA. TRBV21-1 is marked as a pseudogene. The CDR3 totals 16 residues. The CDR3 coding sequence is TGTGCCAGCAGCAAAGATGGGGGCGGTGGAGATACTGAAGCTTTCTTT. Protein: CASSKDGGGGDTEAFF.

This clone was seen only once. The rearrangement joins TRBV18 to TRBJ2-5; no firm D call. This CDR3 region has 13 residues. V shed 3 bases and J shed 0 bases, with 5 bases lying between them. Germline V gene data show CDR1 as KGHSH and CDR2 as LQKENI. This chain's CDR3 is CASSPTYQETQYF. DNA of the CDR3: TGTGCCAGCTCACCCACGTACCAAGAGACCCAGTACTTC.

The chain joins TRBV11-2 to TRBJ2-7; 11 nucleotides agree with TRBD2. Trimming at V came to 10 bases and at J to 4 bases, leaving 6 bases not matched to a gene. Per the germline V gene, CDR1 is SGHAT and CDR2 is FQNNGV. CDR3 length: 13 residues. CDR3 residues: CATGTSGSYEQYF. The CDR3 DNA sequence: TGTGCCACGGGGACTAGCGGCTCATACGAGCAGTACTTC.

This clone was counted between two and nine times. The chain carries TRBV12-5 and TRBJ1-1; D is perhaps TRBD1 (5 bases). Germline lookup yields CDR1 LGHNT and CDR2 FRNRAP. With 7 bases removed from V and 6 bases from J, the gap between germline ends came to 15 bases. This CDR3 is 13 amino acids long. The CDR3 DNA is TGTGCTAGTGTCTACGGGACGATGGCTGAAGCTTTCTTT. Encoded protein: CASVYGTMAEAFF.

The chain couples TRBV4-2 to TRBJ2-5, with 9 bases that match TRBD2. The V and J ends lost 5 bases and 3 bases, in that order; junction bases with no gene match: 7. Germline CDR1 reads LGHNA; CDR2 reads YNFKEQ. The CDR3 runs to 15 residues. The CDR3 bases are TGTGCCAGCAGCACGCGGCGGGGGGGGGAAGAGACCCAGTACTTC. It codes for CASSTRRGGEETQYF.

The chain couples TRBV2 to TRBJ2-3, with 9 bases that match TRBD2. The ends lost 2 bases at V and 5 bases at J; junction bases unmatched: 5. This CDR3 comprises 15 residues. The germline V gene has CDR1 SNHLY and CDR2 FYNNEI. The CDR3: CASSELAGRGDTQYF. CDR3 in DNA: TGTGCCAGCAGTGAACTAGCGGGGAGGGGAGATACGCAGTATTTT.

The gene calls are TRBV11-2 and TRBJ2-7; 10 bases are a match to TRBD2. Trimming took 5 bases from V and 6 from J; bases not matched to a gene: 10. The CDR3 extends over 15 amino acids. Germline assignment: CDR1 SGHAT and CDR2 FQNNGV. The CDR3 region has the DNA TGTGCCAGCAGCCTTTCCGGGACTAGCGCCCCCGAGCAGTACTTC. Amino acids: CASSLSGTSAPEQYF.

The chain links TRBV27 to TRBJ2-2, with 10 nucleotides matching TRBD1. With V trimmed by 8 bases and J by 7 bases, 4 bases remained unmatched. CDR3 length: 13 amino acids. CDR1 and CDR2 (germline): MNHEY, SMNVEV (reference sequence). CDR3 nucleotide sequence: TGTGCCAGCCGGACAGGGGGAGTCGGGGAGCTGTTTTTT. Protein: CASRTGGVGELFF.

This clone turned up a few times. Here the CDR3 reads CASSLEVVVPEQYF. The CDR3 DNA is TGTGCCAGCAGCTTAGAGGTGGTAGTTCCCGAGCAGTACTTC. The chain recombines TRBV7-2 with TRBJ2-7; D gene uncertain. The CDR3 spans 14 residues. Trimming took off 1 base at V and 6 bases at J, with 13 bases between the two ends. Germline CDR1 and CDR2: SGHTA and FQGNSA.

The table lists this clone with a count of one. The V call is TRBV7-9, the J call TRBJ2-1; D gene unclear. The CDR3 is made up of 16 amino acids. Per the germline V gene, CDR1 is SEHNR and CDR2 is FQNEAQ (reference sequence). V lost 1 base to trimming and J lost 8 bases, with 18 bases between them. CDR3 amino acids: CASSLVGRAAGDEQFF. The CDR3 DNA is TGTGCCAGCAGCTTAGTAGGCCGGGCTGCTGGCGATGAGCAGTTCTTC.

The chain uses TRBV6-6 and TRBJ2-1; a possible D gene is TRBD2 (6 bases). Looked up from germline, CDR1 is MNHNY and CDR2 is SVGAGI (reference sequence). The V and J ends lost 4 bases and 6 bases respectively, with 16 bases between them. The CDR3 contains 15 residues. CDR3 protein: CASSSSGLSFNEQFF. CDR3 nucleotides: TGTGCCAGCAGTTCCTCGGGACTCAGCTTCAATGAGCAGTTCTTC.

The chain links TRBV7-9 to TRBJ1-2; TRBD1 matches 7 bases. J gave up 8 bases and V 4 bases, and 7 bases lay outside the gene matches. In germline, CDR1 is SEHNR, CDR2 FQNEAQ (reference sequence). The CDR3 has 13 amino acids. The CDR3 sequence: CASSSNRGHGYTF. Written as DNA, the CDR3 is TGTGCCAGCAGCTCCAACAGGGGCCACGGCTACACCTTC. Combining the CDR3 with reference TRBV7-9 and TRBJ1-2 gives the whole variable domain DTGVSQNPRHKITKRGQNVTFRCDPISEHNRLYWYRQTLGQGPEFLTYFQNEAQLEKSRLLSDRFSAERPKGSFSTLEIQRTEQGDSAMYLCASSSNRGHGYTFGSGTRLTVV.

The V call is TRBV2, the J call TRBJ1-5, with D perhaps TRBD1 (6 bases). CDR3 length: 13 amino acids. Trimming stripped 6 bases from V and 7 bases from J, with 13 bases between. Germline CDR1 is SNHLY and CDR2 is FYNNEI. The chain's CDR3 is CASSSRGGQPQHF. The CDR3 coding sequence is TGTGCCAGCAGCTCCAGGGGCGGACAGCCCCAGCATTTT.